This T cell receptor (beta chain) emerged from a study of T cell changes during pregnancy in multiple sclerosis (dated by TCRdb to between 2018 and 2021). About the full investigation: In women with multiple sclerosis, the researchers looked at how the T cell repertoire shifted as pregnancy progressed.

Based on the germline V gene, the CDR1 and CDR2 sequences are SQVTM and ANQGSEA. Inclusive of the bounding cysteine and phenylalanine, the CDR3 is 14 residues long. The kept DNA is CDR3 alone, 42 bases in frame from the first base. Relative to germline, V is 3 bases shorter and J is 0 bases shorter, with 11 bases between their ends. Preparation of the library involved the immunoSEQ multiplex PCR assay. TCRdb limited this immuneACCESS table to in-frame rearrangements with V and J called. A share of clones is missing; checked studies link under half to unresolved V genes, and the rest is unexplained. Present in this sample are tens of thousands of clones, about 92% of which were seen just once. In total, the top ten clones hold nearly 0.2% of the sample. With respect to this clone: Its recognized antigen is unknown. There are no base qualities to consult, and no much larger clone falls within one base.

The source is a female donor with multiple sclerosis, enrolled in a pregnancy study. Recombination joined TRBV29-1 with TRBJ1-2; the D gene identity is not certain. Sequenced here: CD4+ T cells from peripheral blood mononuclear cells, sampled in the second trimester of pregnancy. The CDR3 reads CSVEPVISNYGYTF. The sequence in DNA is TGCAGCGTTGAGCCAGTAATTTCTAACTATGGCTACACCTTC.